This TCR beta chain appears in the sequencing data of a study of T cells in Graves' hyperthyroidism and ophthalmopathy. The CDR3 regions of TCR beta were amplified from RNA transcripts. The primer set for the first-round RT-PCR of the TCR CDR3 was HTBI. TCRdb reprocessed the multiplex PCR reads with MiXCR, giving one entry per CDR3 protein. The sample has under 550,000 distinct CDR3 sequences; nearly 20% are singletons. The TCR comes from a man aged 40-50 years with Graves' ophthalmopathy. Sequenced: blood.

CDR3 sequence reads: CASSPSSGDGETQYF. In DNA form, the CDR3 reads TGTGCCAGCAGTCCCAGCTCGGGAGACGGGGAGACCCAGTACTTC. The chain uses TRBV27 and TRBJ2-5; weak D call: TRBD2 (6 bases). Deletions cut 5 bases from V and 5 bases from J, with 18 bases between. Per the germline V gene, CDR1 is MNHEY and CDR2 is SMNVEV (reference sequence). This CDR3 contains 15 residues.